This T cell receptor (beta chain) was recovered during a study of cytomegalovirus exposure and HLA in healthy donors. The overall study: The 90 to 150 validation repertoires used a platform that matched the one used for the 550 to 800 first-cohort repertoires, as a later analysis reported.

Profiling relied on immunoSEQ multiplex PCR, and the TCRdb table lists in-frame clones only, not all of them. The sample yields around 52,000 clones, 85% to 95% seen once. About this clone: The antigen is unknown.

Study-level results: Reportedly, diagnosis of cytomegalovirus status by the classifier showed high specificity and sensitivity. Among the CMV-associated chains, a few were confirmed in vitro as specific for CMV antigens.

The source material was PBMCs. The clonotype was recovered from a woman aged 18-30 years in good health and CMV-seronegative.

The chain's CDR3 is CATSRDWPSSGGQFF. The CDR3 nucleotides are TGTGCCACCAGCAGAGATTGGCCCTCTAGCGGTGGGCAGTTCTTC. The chain combines TRBV15 with TRBJ2-1; 7 bases match TRBD2. This CDR3 is built from 15 residues. CDR1 LNHNV and CDR2 YYDKDF come from the germline V gene (reference sequence). The V and J ends lost 0 bases and 12 bases, in that order; junction bases with no gene match: 11.